These 5 T cell receptor beta chains were sequenced from one sample in a study of OX40 agonist ivuxolimab in advanced cancers. The data were produced by immunoSEQ multiplex PCR, yet TCRdb's version contains in-frame clones alone and is incomplete. This sample has some 90,000 clones, with around 90% found just once. Sequencing used CD4+ or CD8+ T cells sorted from blood, obtained in a trial of the OX40 agonist ivuxolimab. These receptors all stem from an adult with an advanced solid tumor such as melanoma, head and neck, liver or kidney cancer.

CDR3: CASSSSGTLTGELFF. CDR3 nucleotide sequence: TGTGCCAGCAGCTCATCCGGGACCCTCACCGGGGAGCTGTTTTTT. The chain recombines TRBV7-2 with TRBJ2-2, with D perhaps given as TRBD1 or TRBD2 (5 bases each). The CDR3 runs 15 residues. Deletions cut 4 bases from V and 4 bases from J, with 13 bases between. CDR1 and CDR2 (germline): SGHTA, FQGNSA.

The V call is TRBV5-1, the J call TRBJ2-5; D may be TRBD2 (5 bases). The CDR3 runs 14 residues. Trimming took off 2 bases at V and 4 bases at J, with 12 bases between the two ends. Germline CDR1 and CDR2: SGHRS and YFSETQ. The CDR3 bases are TGCGCCAGCAGCTTCGGGGTAATCGGAGAGACCCAGTACTTC. Encoded protein: CASSFGVIGETQYF. Drawing the rest from reference TRBV5-1 and TRBJ2-5, the complete variable domain is KAGVTQTPRYLIKTRGQQVTLSCSPISGHRSVSWYQQTPGQGLQFLFEYFSETQRNKGNFPGRFSGRQFSNSRSEMNVSTLELGDSALYLCASSFGVIGETQYFGPGTRLLVL.

This chain uses TRBV30 with TRBJ2-5, with a weak D call TRBD2 (6 bases). V lost 2 bases, J lost 5 bases, and 18 bases lay in between. Per germline, CDR1 GTSNPN and CDR2 SVGIG (reference sequence). This CDR3 contains 15 residues. The chain's CDR3 is CAWSSRTREGETQYF. The CDR3 nucleotides are TGTGCCTGGAGTTCCCGGACGCGGGAAGGGGAGACCCAGTACTTC.

The chain combines TRBV7-9 with TRBJ2-7; no clear D. The ends were cut back, 5 bases at V and 2 bases at J, with 13 bases in the middle. The CDR3 length is 14 residues. Germline CDR1 is SEHNR and CDR2 is FQNEAQ (reference sequence). The CDR3 spells CASSQVSGPYEQYF. As DNA, the CDR3 is TGTGCCAGCAGCCAAGTCTCAGGACCCTACGAGCAGTACTTC.

This chain links TRBV20-1 with TRBJ1-2; perhaps TRBD1 as D (5 bases). CDR1 DFQATT and CDR2 SNEGSKA come from the germline V gene (reference sequence). This CDR3 spans 11 amino acids. The V gene lost 1 base and the J gene lost 13 bases, with 13 bases spanning the gap. For the CDR3, the DNA is TGCAGTGCTAGAGTAATGTGGGGGGGCACCTTC. It encodes CSARVMWGGTF.